What follows describes a single TCR beta chain. These data originate in a study of T cell changes during pregnancy in multiple sclerosis. This table comes from immunoSEQ multiplex PCR, and its TCRdb copy is limited to in-frame clones, with some not included. The sample holds about 75,000 clones, 75% to 95% seen once. With 0 bases removed from V and 4 bases from J, the gap between germline ends came to 5 bases. Germline assignment: CDR1 SGDLS and CDR2 YYNGEE. The CDR3 runs to 13 residues. The sample in question was CD4+ T cells from peripheral blood mononuclear cells, obtained before pregnancy. The sequence was collected from a female donor with multiple sclerosis, enrolled in a pregnancy study. This rearrangement joins TRBV9 to TRBJ1-5; no firm D call. The CDR3 spells CASSVGPNQPQHF. The CDR3 DNA reads TGTGCCAGCAGCGTAGGGCCGAATCAGCCCCAGCATTTT.